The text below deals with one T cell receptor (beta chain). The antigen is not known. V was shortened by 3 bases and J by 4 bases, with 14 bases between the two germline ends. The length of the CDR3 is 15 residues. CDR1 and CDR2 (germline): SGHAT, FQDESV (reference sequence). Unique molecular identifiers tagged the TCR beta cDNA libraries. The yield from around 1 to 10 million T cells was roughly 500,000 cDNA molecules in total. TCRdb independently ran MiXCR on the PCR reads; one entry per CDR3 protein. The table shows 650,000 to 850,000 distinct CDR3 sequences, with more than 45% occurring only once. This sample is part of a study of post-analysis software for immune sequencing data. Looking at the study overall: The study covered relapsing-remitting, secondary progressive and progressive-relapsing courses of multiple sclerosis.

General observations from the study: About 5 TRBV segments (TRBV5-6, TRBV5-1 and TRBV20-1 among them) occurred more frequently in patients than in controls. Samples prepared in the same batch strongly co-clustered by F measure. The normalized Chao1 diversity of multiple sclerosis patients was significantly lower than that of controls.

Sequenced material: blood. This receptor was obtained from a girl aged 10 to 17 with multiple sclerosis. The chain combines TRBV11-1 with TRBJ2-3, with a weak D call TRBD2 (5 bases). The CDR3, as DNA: TGTGCCAGCAGCTTGGTGCTGGGTAGCGCAGATACGCAGTATTTT. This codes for CASSLVLGSADTQYF.